These T cell receptor beta chains were read from a single sample in a study of vaccination effects on CD4 cells after COVID-19. Here immunoSEQ multiplex PCR was the method, and the copy in TCRdb shows in-frame clones only, minus some. The sample shows tens of thousands of clones, around 70% of them seen only once. Antigens for these TCRs are unknown. Specimen: CD4+ T cells from PBMCs cultured without peptide, collected after COVID-19 vaccination. The receptors were gathered from a human donor who had a prior SARS-CoV-2 infection. The CDR3 runs from the conserved cysteine through the conserved F or W. The order of the fields is V gene, J gene, clone size, D gene, CDR3 DNA, CDR3 protein. The D gene is left open where the match is weak. Size is omitted from some rows. Given values are once, few, many or a class for expanded clones.

>TRBV2|TRBJ2-1|-|TRBD1
TGTGCCAGCAGTGGGGACAGGGTTAGTGGTAGTGAGCAGTTCTTC
CASSGDRVSGSEQFF
>TRBV5-4|TRBJ1-4|few|-
TGTGCCAGCAGACAAGGACAGAATGAAAAACTGTTTTTT
CASRQGQNEKLFF
>TRBV19|TRBJ2-3|-|TRBD2
TGTGCCAGTAGTATGCATCTACTAGCGGGGGTTACAGATACGCAGTATTTT
CASSMHLLAGVTDTQYF
>TRBV6-6|TRBJ2-7|-|TRBD1
TGTGCCAGCAGTTTCCGGGACAGGGGGCGTCTCGAGCAGTACTTC
CASSFRDRGRLEQYF
>TRBV7-8|TRBJ1-5|few|-
TGTGCCAGCAGCCTCGGGGGTGTCAACAATCAGCCCCAGCATTTT
CASSLGGVNNQPQHF
>TRBV19|TRBJ1-6|-|-
TGTGCCAGTAGTATAAGGGCGAATAATTCACCCCTCCACTTT
CASSIRANNSPLHF
>TRBV7-2|TRBJ2-1|-|TRBD2
TGTGCCAGCAGATATACCCGGGCCTTCGGCGGGAGCTCCTACAATGAGCAGTTCTTC
CASRYTRAFGGSSYNEQFF
>TRBV9|TRBJ2-7|-|-
TGTGCCAGCAGCGTAGGGCACGACTACGAGCAGTACTTC
CASSVGHDYEQYF
>TRBV7-2|TRBJ2-1|-|-
TGTGCCAGCAGCTTTGGGGACTCCGGGTCGCAGTTCTTC
CASSFGDSGSQFF
>TRBV11-3|TRBJ2-1|-|-
TGTGCCAGCAGCTCGGACTTCCACAATGAGCAGTTCTTC
CASSSDFHNEQFF
>TRBV20-1|TRBJ2-2|-|-
TGCAGTGCGAAGGGGACCGGGGAGCTGTTTTTT
CSAKGTGELFF
>TRBV6-6|TRBJ2-7|-|-
TGTGCCAGCAGCCCACAATCTAGGGGTTACGAGCAGTACTTC
CASSPQSRGYEQYF
>TRBV28|TRBJ2-5|-|-
TGTGCCAGCATCCCTCGAGGAGAGGCCCAAGAGACCCAGTACTTC
CASIPRGEAQETQYF
>TRBV5-6|TRBJ1-6|few|-
TGTGCCAGCAGCTGGGAGCTGGGGGCACCCCTCCACTTT
CASSWELGAPLHF
>TRBV9|TRBJ2-7|-|TRBD1
TGTGCCAGCAACCCGGGGACAGGGACCTACGAGCAGTACTTC
CASNPGTGTYEQYF
>TRBV9|TRBJ2-1|few|-
TGTGCCAGCAGCGTCGGGGGTGAGTACAATGAGCAGTTCTTC
CASSVGGEYNEQFF